The 13 T cell receptor beta chains below come from one sample, sequenced in a study of CD8 T cells in ankylosing spondylitis. Using its own MiXCR run on the 5' RACE reads, TCRdb lists one record per CDR3 protein. The profile shows 150,000 to 200,000 distinct CDR3 sequences, about an eighth of them singletons. Sequencing was carried out using blood, either unsorted or a sorted T cell fraction (not recorded which). These receptors all come from a female donor with ankylosing spondylitis or in good health (not recorded which).

The CDR3 loop is CSATPGPVPYGYTF. The CDR3 DNA reads as TGCAGTGCAACACCGGGACCGGTTCCCTATGGCTACACCTTC. This chain connects TRBV20-1 to TRBJ1-2, with a weak D call TRBD1 (5 bases). Germline V gene lookup returns CDR1 DFQATT and CDR2 SNEGSKA (reference sequence). Trimming cost V 6 bases and J 4 bases, with 18 bases left between them. The CDR3 runs 14 residues.

This clonotype was observed at least ten times. In nucleotides, the CDR3 is TGTGCCACCATACCCCGGGAAAACACCGGGGAGCTGTTTTTT. It translates to CATIPRENTGELFF. The chain combines TRBV6-1 with TRBJ2-2; a weak D match, TRBD2 (5 bases). The CDR3 consists of 14 residues. Germline CDR1 reads MNHNS; CDR2 reads SASEGT. V dropped 10 bases and J dropped 2 bases, with 14 bases sitting between them.

Details on this clonotype: A much larger clone lies one base from this, so it may be a read error. V gene TRBV5-8 combines with J gene TRBJ2-7; possibly TRBD2 for D (6 bases). The CDR3 consists of 12 residues. The germline V gene encodes CDR1 SGHTS and CDR2 YDEGEE. Trimming removed 9 bases at V and 10 bases at J, with 20 bases between. The CDR3 DNA sequence: TGTGCCAACAGGCGGGACGTCCCTAGCCAGTACTTC. Translating gives CANRRDVPSQYF.

This clonotype was seen a few times. V gene TRBV20-1 combines with J gene TRBJ2-7; D not resolved. CDR3 size: 11 residues. Germline V gene lookup returns CDR1 DFQATT and CDR2 SNEGSKA (reference sequence). The V end was cut by 3 bases, the J end by 6 bases, with 9 bases between. CDR3 protein: CSASGQCEQYF. The CDR3 coding sequence is TGCAGTGCTAGCGGCCAATGCGAGCAGTACTTC.

This clonotype occurred a few times. The rearrangement links TRBV11-2 to TRBJ2-5; 11 bases are shared with TRBD2. This CDR3 is 16 amino acids long. The trim removed 7 bases at V and 5 bases at J, leaving 12 bases unmatched. The germline CDR1 and CDR2 sequences are SGHAT and FQNNGV. CDR3: CASTRTEASGRETQYF. The DNA for the CDR3 is TGTGCCAGCACGCGTACTGAGGCTAGCGGGAGGGAGACCCAGTACTTC.

The chain carries TRBV7-2 and TRBJ2-5; TRBD2 matches at 7 bases. The ends lost 5 bases at V and 9 bases at J; junction bases unmatched: 12. The CDR3 contains 14 residues. Germline CDR1 reads SGHTA; CDR2 reads FQGNSA. CDR3 protein: CASSRQVPGRAQYF. CDR3 nucleotide sequence: TGTGCCAGCAGCCGTCAAGTGCCAGGGAGGGCCCAGTACTTC.

The rearrangement links TRBV2 to TRBJ2-3; perhaps TRBD2 as D (6 bases). CDR1 is SNHLY, CDR2 FYNNEI, per germline. Trimming took off 0 bases at V and 0 bases at J, with 7 bases between the two ends. This CDR3 comprises 15 residues. CDR3 DNA sequence: TGTGCCAGCAGTGAAGCGGGGACTAGCACAGATACGCAGTATTTT. Its protein is CASSEAGTSTDTQYF.

The table lists this clonotype with many counts. J is TRBJ1-1 and V is TRBV29-1, with 11 bases fitting TRBD1. Germline CDR1 and CDR2: SQVTM and ANQGSEA. The CDR3 extends over 14 amino acids. J was trimmed by 1 base and V by 7 bases; bases with no gene match: 5. The CDR3 DNA is TGCAGCGGGACAGGGGGCGCTTCGAACACTGAAGCTTTCTTT. Translated: CSGTGGASNTEAFF.

The table lists this clonotype with a few counts. V and J are TRBV12-3 or TRBV12-4 and TRBJ2-4, with D perhaps matching TRBD2 (5 bases). The CDR3 length is 13 residues. The V end lost 1 base, the J end lost 7 bases, and 8 bases lay between the germline ends. The CDR3 loop reads CASSLEGANIQYF. In DNA, the CDR3 is TGTGCCAGCAGTTTAGAGGGAGCCAACATTCAGTACTTC.

This clonotype was seen a handful of times. The V and J genes are TRBV15 and TRBJ2-3; no clear D. The CDR3 has 12 residues. V was cut by 3 bases and J by 0 bases, with 1 base left in between. CDR1 is LNHNV and CDR2 is YYDKDF in the germline V gene (reference sequence). CDR3 in DNA: TGTGCCACCAGCAGTAGCACAGATACGCAGTATTTT. Protein product: CATSSSTDTQYF.

The chain links TRBV30 to TRBJ2-7; 7 bases are shared with TRBD2. The V gene's germline CDR1 is GTSNPN and CDR2 SVGIG (reference sequence). This CDR3 has 13 amino acids. V shed 4 bases, J shed 0 bases, and the junction held 3 bases outside the gene matches. The CDR3 DNA is TGTGCCTGGAATTGGGGGGGCTCCTACGAGCAGTACTTC. Translated: CAWNWGGSYEQYF.

The chain links TRBV20-1 to TRBJ2-2; a possible D gene is TRBD2 (6 bases). Trimming stripped 0 bases from V and 5 bases from J, with 16 bases between. The CDR3 is 16 amino acids. Per germline, CDR1 DFQATT and CDR2 SNEGSKA (reference sequence). CDR3 sequence reads: CSARDYWEAPTGELFF. In DNA, the CDR3 is TGCAGTGCTAGAGATTATTGGGAGGCGCCGACCGGGGAGCTGTTTTTT.

With regard to this clonotype: Since a much larger clone is just one base distant, this may be a read error. The rearrangement links TRBV11-2 to TRBJ1-2; tentatively, D is TRBD1 (5 bases). This CDR3 spans 14 amino acids. Trimming removed 6 bases from V and 4 bases from J, with 15 bases in between. Germline-derived CDR1 and CDR2 are SGHAT and FQNNGV. CDR3 in amino acids: CASSSVGVLYGYTF. CDR3 bases: TGTGCCAGCAGTTCTGTAGGGGTTCTCTATGGCTACACCTTC.